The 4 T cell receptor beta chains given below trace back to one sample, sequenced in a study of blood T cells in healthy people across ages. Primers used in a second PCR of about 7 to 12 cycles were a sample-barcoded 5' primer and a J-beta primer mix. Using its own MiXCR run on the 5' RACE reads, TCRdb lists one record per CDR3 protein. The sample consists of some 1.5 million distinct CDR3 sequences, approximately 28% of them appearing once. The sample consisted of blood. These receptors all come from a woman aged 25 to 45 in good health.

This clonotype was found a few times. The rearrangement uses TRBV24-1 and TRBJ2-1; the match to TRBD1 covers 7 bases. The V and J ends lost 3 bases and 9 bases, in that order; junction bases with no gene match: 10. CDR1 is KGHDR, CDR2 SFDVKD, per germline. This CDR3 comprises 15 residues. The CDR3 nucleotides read TGTGCCACCAGTGATCCGGGACAGAGGGAGATTGAGCAGTTCTTC. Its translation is CATSDPGQREIEQFF.

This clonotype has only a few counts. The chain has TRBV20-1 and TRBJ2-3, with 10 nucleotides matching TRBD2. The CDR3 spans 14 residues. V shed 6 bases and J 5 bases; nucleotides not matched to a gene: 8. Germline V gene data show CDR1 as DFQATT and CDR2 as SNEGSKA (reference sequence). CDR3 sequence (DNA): TGCAGTGCCGTGGGAGCGGGAGGGTTAGATACGCAGTATTTT. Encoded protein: CSAVGAGGLDTQYF.

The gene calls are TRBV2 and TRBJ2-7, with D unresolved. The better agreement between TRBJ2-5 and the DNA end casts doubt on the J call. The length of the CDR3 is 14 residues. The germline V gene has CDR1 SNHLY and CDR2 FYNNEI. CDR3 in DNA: TGTGCCAGCAGTGAAGTCCAAGTTGGGGAGACCCAGTACTTC. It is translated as CASSEVQVGETQYF.

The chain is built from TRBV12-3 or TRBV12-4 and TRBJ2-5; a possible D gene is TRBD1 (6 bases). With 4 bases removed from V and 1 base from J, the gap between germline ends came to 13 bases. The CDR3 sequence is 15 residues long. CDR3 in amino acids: CASSYLQGFQETQYF. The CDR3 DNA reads TGTGCCAGCAGTTATCTACAGGGTTTCCAAGAGACCCAGTACTTC.